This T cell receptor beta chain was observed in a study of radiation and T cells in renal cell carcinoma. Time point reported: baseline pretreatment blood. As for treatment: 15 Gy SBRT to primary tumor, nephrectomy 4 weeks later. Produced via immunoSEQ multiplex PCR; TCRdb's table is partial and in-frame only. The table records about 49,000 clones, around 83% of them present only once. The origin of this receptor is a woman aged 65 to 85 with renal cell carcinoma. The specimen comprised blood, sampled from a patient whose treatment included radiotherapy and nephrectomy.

As DNA, the CDR3 is TGTGCCAGCAGTGAATTAGTATACAATGAGCAGTTCTTC. It yields the protein CASSELVYNEQFF. This rearrangement joins TRBV2 to TRBJ2-1; D uncertain. The germline gives CDR1 SNHLY, CDR2 FYNNEI. Deletions cut 2 bases from V and 4 bases from J, with 6 bases between. The CDR3 contains 13 residues. Variable domain in full (rest from reference TRBV2 and TRBJ2-1): EPEVTQTPSHQVTQMGQEVILRCVPISNHLYFYWYRQILGQKVEFLVSFYNNEISEKSEIFDDQFSVERPDGSNFTLKIRSTKLEDSAMYFCASSELVYNEQFFGPGTRLTVL.